Below, 21 T cell receptor beta chains from the same sample are listed, as sequenced in a study of blood T cell repertoires in COVID-19. The assay was immunoSEQ multiplex PCR, and TCRdb's table has in-frame clones only and misses some. The repertoire includes 200,000 to 250,000 clones, around nine tenths of them detected once, and 4% to 5.5% sits in the top ten. Sample: peripheral blood. The receptors were sampled from a woman aged 40 to 50 with acute or convalescent COVID-19.

The chain combines TRBV5-1 with TRBJ2-5; D may be TRBD1 (5 bases). The germline V and J ends were trimmed by 3 bases and 4 bases, with 19 bases remaining between them. Germline assignment: CDR1 SGHRS and CDR2 YFSETQ. CDR3 length: 16 residues. The CDR3 sequence: CASSSSDRSWGETQYF. CDR3 in DNA: TGCGCCAGCAGCTCTTCCGACAGATCTTGGGGAGAGACCCAGTACTTC.

This chain connects TRBV7-9 to TRBJ1-6, with D possibly matching TRBD1 (5 bases). With 8 bases removed from V and 6 bases from J, the gap between germline ends came to 20 bases. The CDR3 is 16 residues long. Germline-derived CDR1 and CDR2 are SEHNR and FQNEAQ (reference sequence). CDR3 in DNA: TGTGCCAGCGTATGGGGGGTTACAGGTCCTAATTCACCCCTCCACTTT. It encodes CASVWGVTGPNSPLHF.

This chain connects TRBV28 to TRBJ1-5; D is uncertain. The CDR3 has 14 residues. Trimming shortened V by 3 bases and J by 7 bases, and 13 bases separated the two germline ends. The germline V gene encodes CDR1 MDHEN and CDR2 SYDVKM. CDR3 sequence: CASSLPTLDQPQHF. The CDR3 coding sequence is TGTGCCAGCAGTTTGCCGACCCTAGACCAGCCCCAGCATTTT. Full variable domain (remainder filled in from reference TRBV28 and TRBJ1-5): DVKVTQSSRYLVKRTGEKVFLECVQDMDHENMFWYRQDPGLGLRLIYFSYDVKMKEKGDIPEGYSVSREKKERFSLILESASTNQTSMYLCASSLPTLDQPQHFGDGTRLSIL.

This clone was detected once. This rearrangement joins TRBV30 to TRBJ2-5, with TRBD1 identical over 8 bases. Per germline, CDR1 GTSNPN and CDR2 SVGIG (reference sequence). Trimming at V came to 5 bases and at J to 4 bases, leaving 6 bases not matched to a gene. CDR3 length: 13 residues. CDR3 in DNA: TGTGCCTGGCGGGACAGGTCAAGAGAGACCCAGTACTTC. This sequence encodes CAWRDRSRETQYF.

J is TRBJ1-1 and V is TRBV6-6, with 8 bases lining up with TRBD1. This CDR3 region has 14 residues. Germline V gene lookup returns CDR1 MNHNY and CDR2 SVGAGI (reference sequence). Germline trimming cut 6 bases from V and 0 bases from J; bases unmatched to any gene: 3. The CDR3 DNA sequence: TGTGCCAGCAGACAGGGACAGGTGAACACTGAAGCTTTCTTT. Translating it yields CASRQGQVNTEAFF.

The rearrangement joins TRBV3-1 (or the pseudogene TRBV3-2) to TRBJ1-3; 8 bases map to TRBD1. Germline-derived CDR1 and CDR2 are LGHDT and YNNKEL (reference sequence). The CDR3 spans 14 residues. V was clipped by 1 base and J by 11 bases; unmatched bases: 7. CDR3 loop: CASSQVGQGAAIYF. The CDR3, as DNA: TGTGCCAGCAGCCAAGTTGGACAGGGTGCCGCCATATATTTT.

Only a few counts were recorded for this clone. The rearrangement uses TRBV3-1 (or the pseudogene TRBV3-2) and TRBJ1-1; no reliable D call. The CDR3 consists of 14 residues. The germline CDR1 and CDR2 sequences are LGHDT and YNNKEL (reference sequence). Trimming pared 0 bases from V and 3 bases from J, leaving 8 bases between. CDR3 sequence reads: CASSQDARHTEAFF. For the CDR3, the DNA is TGTGCCAGCAGCCAAGATGCCAGGCACACTGAAGCTTTCTTT.

The chain couples TRBV6-5 to TRBJ1-2; the D is unclear. This CDR3 contains 12 residues. Trimming cost V 11 bases and J 8 bases, with 18 bases left between them. Germline V gives CDR1 MNHEY, CDR2 SVGAGI. This chain's CDR3 is CAALDPPWGYTF. The DNA for the CDR3 is TGTGCCGCCTTAGATCCCCCTTGGGGCTACACCTTC.

The chain couples TRBV3-1 (or the pseudogene TRBV3-2) to TRBJ2-5; the D gene is possibly TRBD2 (6 bases). This CDR3 contains 14 residues. Looked up from germline, CDR1 is LGHDT and CDR2 is YNNKEL (reference sequence). V was pared by 5 bases and J by 4 bases, with 14 bases between. CDR3 region: CASSAQGGPETQYF. The DNA of the CDR3 is TGTGCCAGCAGCGCTCAGGGAGGCCCAGAGACCCAGTACTTC.

This rearrangement joins TRBV2 to TRBJ1-5, with TRBD1 matching 10 bases. With 4 bases clipped from V and 7 bases from J, the junction kept 7 bases outside the gene matches. This CDR3 has 15 residues. CDR1 is SNHLY, CDR2 FYNNEI, per germline. The CDR3 bases are TGTGCCAGCAGTGGTCCGACAGGGGGCGGGCAGCCCCAGCATTTT. The encoded protein is CASSGPTGGGQPQHF. The entire variable domain, with the rest obtained from reference TRBV2 and TRBJ1-5, is as follows: EPEVTQTPSHQVTQMGQEVILRCVPISNHLYFYWYRQILGQKVEFLVSFYNNEISEKSEIFDDQFSVERPDGSNFTLKIRSTKLEDSAMYFCASSGPTGGGQPQHFGDGTRLSIL.

V usage is TRBV19 and J usage is TRBJ1-4; D gene unclear. Germline-derived CDR1 and CDR2 are LNHDA and SQIVND (reference sequence). The CDR3 consists of 14 residues. Trimming cost V 3 bases and J 1 base, with 6 bases left between them. CDR3 region: CASSITGTNEKLFF. The CDR3 coding sequence is TGTGCCAGTAGTATTACCGGAACTAATGAAAAACTGTTTTTT.

To note about this clone: Other DNA sequences in this specimen translate into the identical CDR3. The chain has TRBV5-1 and TRBJ1-3; 7 nucleotides agree with TRBD1. Germline CDR1 and CDR2: SGHRS and YFSETQ. This CDR3 contains 14 residues. V gave up 3 bases and J gave up 3 bases; unmatched junction bases: 3. This CDR3 reads CASSSTGVGNTIYF. CDR3 DNA: TGCGCCAGCAGCTCCACAGGGGTTGGAAACACCATATATTTT.

The CDR3 bases are TGCAGTGCTAGTACAACAACAGGCTACACCTTC. It codes for CSASTTTGYTF. The V gene is TRBV20-1, the J gene TRBJ1-2, with unresolved D. The CDR3 totals 11 residues. The germline V gene encodes CDR1 DFQATT and CDR2 SNEGSKA (reference sequence). V shed 3 bases and J shed 8 bases, with 10 bases lying between them.

This clone was observed a few times. V gene TRBV9 combines with J gene TRBJ2-1; 9 bases are shared with TRBD2. The V and J ends lost 2 bases and 2 bases, in that order; junction bases with no gene match: 11. Germline V gene lookup returns CDR1 SGDLS and CDR2 YYNGEE. The CDR3 covers 18 residues. This CDR3 reads CASSVSGGGARTYNEQFF. In DNA form, the CDR3 reads TGTGCCAGCAGCGTCAGTGGCGGGGGGGCCAGAACCTACAATGAGCAGTTCTTC.

This rearrangement joins TRBV10-3 to TRBJ2-5; 9 nucleotides match TRBD2. Germline V gene lookup returns CDR1 ENHRY and CDR2 SYGVKD. The CDR3 spans 13 residues. V was clipped by 5 bases and J by 5 bases; unmatched bases: 3. DNA for the CDR3: TGTGCCATCAGTAACGGACTAGCGGAGACCCAGTACTTC. Protein: CAISNGLAETQYF.

The chain joins TRBV6-5 to TRBJ1-1; 11 nucleotides line up with TRBD1. The ends lost 10 bases at V and 10 bases at J; junction bases unmatched: 8. The CDR3 totals 12 residues. Germline V lookup: CDR1 MNHEY, CDR2 SVGAGI. In DNA, the CDR3 is TGTGCCACTCTAGGACAGGGGGCGCGAGCTTTCTTT. This encodes CATLGQGARAFF.

The V call is TRBV4-1, the J call TRBJ1-3, with 9 positions matching TRBD1. Germline V gene data show CDR1 as MGHRA and CDR2 as YSYEKL. V shed 4 bases and J 8 bases; nucleotides not matched to a gene: 9. The CDR3 is made up of 15 amino acids. CDR3 sequence: CASSLWTGEMDTIYF. CDR3 DNA sequence: TGCGCCAGCAGCCTTTGGACAGGGGAAATGGACACCATATATTTT.

This chain links TRBV11-2 with TRBJ2-2; 11 nucleotides match TRBD1. This CDR3 has 16 amino acids. The germline V gene has CDR1 SGHAT and CDR2 FQNNGV. J was trimmed by 7 bases and V by 2 bases; bases with no gene match: 6. CDR3 in amino acids: CASSLRTGGTGGELFF. The CDR3 DNA reads as TGTGCCAGCAGCTTACGGACAGGGGGCACGGGCGGGGAGCTGTTTTTT. Full variable domain (missing parts from reference TRBV11-2 and TRBJ2-2): EAGVAQSPRYKIIEKRQSVAFWCNPISGHATLYWYQQILGQGPKLLIQFQNNGVVDDSQLPKDRFSAERLKGVDSTLKIQPAKLEDSAVYLCASSLRTGGTGGELFFGEGSRLTVL.

The chain carries TRBV12-3 or TRBV12-4 and TRBJ1-1; D not resolved. The CDR3 is 12 amino acids. Deletions cut 0 bases from V and 14 bases from J, with 13 bases between. The CDR3 is CASSLALPPGFF. In nucleotides, the CDR3 is TGTGCCAGCAGTTTAGCGCTTCCTCCGGGGTTCTTT.

This rearrangement joins TRBV6-6 to TRBJ1-1, with D possibly TRBD1 on 5 matching bases. CDR1 is MNHNY and CDR2 is SVGAGI in the germline V gene (reference sequence). Trimming pared 8 bases from V and 1 base from J, leaving 8 bases between. The length of the CDR3 is 12 residues. The CDR3 loop reads CASRDRNTEAFF. As DNA, the CDR3 is TGTGCCAGCCGTGACAGGAACACTGAAGCTTTCTTT.

The V gene is TRBV5-1, the J gene TRBJ1-5, with TRBD1 identical over 8 bases. Losses at the gene ends were 5 bases for V and 4 bases for J; bases not matched to a gene: 5. The CDR3 length is 14 residues. Germline values: CDR1 SGHRS, CDR2 YFSETQ. Here the CDR3 DNA reads TGCGCCAGCAGTCATCGACAGGGGAATCAGCCCCAGCATTTT. Translating gives CASSHRQGNQPQHF.